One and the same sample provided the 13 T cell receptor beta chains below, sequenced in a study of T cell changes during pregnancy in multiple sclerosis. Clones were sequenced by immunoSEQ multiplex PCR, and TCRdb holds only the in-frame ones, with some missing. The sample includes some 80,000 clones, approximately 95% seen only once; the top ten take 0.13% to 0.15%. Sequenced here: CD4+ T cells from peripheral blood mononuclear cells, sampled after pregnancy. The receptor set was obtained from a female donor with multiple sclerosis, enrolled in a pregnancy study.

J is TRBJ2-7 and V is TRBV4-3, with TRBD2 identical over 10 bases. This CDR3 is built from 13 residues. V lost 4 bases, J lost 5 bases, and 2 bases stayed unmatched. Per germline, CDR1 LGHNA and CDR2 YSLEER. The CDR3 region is CASSPSGRDEQYF. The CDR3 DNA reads TGCGCCAGCAGCCCAAGCGGGAGGGACGAGCAGTACTTC.

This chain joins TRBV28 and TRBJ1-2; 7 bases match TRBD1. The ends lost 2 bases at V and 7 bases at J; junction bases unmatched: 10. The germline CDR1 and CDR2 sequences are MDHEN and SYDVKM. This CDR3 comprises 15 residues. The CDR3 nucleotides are TGTGCCAGCAGTTTACTCCTACGACAGGGTTCTGGCTACACCTTC. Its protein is CASSLLLRQGSGYTF.

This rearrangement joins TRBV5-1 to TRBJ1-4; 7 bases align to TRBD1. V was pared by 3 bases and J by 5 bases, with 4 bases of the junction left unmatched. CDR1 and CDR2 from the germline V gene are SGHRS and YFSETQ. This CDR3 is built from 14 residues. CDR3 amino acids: CASSSRDRNEKLFF. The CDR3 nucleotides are TGCGCCAGCAGCTCCCGGGACAGAAATGAAAAACTGTTTTTT.

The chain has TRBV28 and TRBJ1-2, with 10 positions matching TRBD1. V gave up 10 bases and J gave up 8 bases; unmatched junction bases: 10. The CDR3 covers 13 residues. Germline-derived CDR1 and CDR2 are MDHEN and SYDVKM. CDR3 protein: CANSGDRGKGYTF. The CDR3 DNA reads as TGTGCCAACAGCGGGGACAGGGGCAAAGGCTACACCTTC.

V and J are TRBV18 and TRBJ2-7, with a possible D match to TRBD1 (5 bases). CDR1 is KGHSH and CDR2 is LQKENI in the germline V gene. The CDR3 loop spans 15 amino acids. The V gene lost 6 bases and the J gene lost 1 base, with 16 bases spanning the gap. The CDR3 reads CASSPGHGPSYEQYF. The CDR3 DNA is TGTGCCAGCTCCCCCGGACACGGCCCGTCCTACGAGCAGTACTTC.

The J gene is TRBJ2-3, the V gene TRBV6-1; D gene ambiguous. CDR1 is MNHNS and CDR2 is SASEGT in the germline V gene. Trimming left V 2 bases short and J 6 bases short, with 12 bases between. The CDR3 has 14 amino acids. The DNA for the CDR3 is TGTGCCAGCAGTGAACAGGCAAAAAGTGATACGCAGTATTTT. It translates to CASSEQAKSDTQYF.

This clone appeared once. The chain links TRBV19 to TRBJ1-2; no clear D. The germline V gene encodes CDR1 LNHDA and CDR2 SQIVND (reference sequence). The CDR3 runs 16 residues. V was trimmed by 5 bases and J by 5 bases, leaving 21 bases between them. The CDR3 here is CASSASRPLVGYGYTF. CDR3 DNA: TGTGCCAGTAGTGCAAGCCGGCCCCTAGTCGGTTATGGCTACACCTTC.

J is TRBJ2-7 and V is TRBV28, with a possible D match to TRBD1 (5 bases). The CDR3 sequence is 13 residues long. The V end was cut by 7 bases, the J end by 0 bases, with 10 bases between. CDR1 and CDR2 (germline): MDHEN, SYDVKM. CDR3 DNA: TGTGCCAGCAAGGACACATTCTCCTACGAGCAGTACTTC. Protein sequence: CASKDTFSYEQYF. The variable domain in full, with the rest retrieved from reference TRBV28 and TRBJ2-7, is DVKVTQSSRYLVKRTGEKVFLECVQDMDHENMFWYRQDPGLGLRLIYFSYDVKMKEKGDIPEGYSVSREKKERFSLILESASTNQTSMYLCASKDTFSYEQYFGPGTRLTVT.

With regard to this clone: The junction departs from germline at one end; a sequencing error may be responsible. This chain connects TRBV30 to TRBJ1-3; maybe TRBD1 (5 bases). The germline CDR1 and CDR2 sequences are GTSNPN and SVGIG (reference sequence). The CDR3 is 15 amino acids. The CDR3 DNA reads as TGTGCCTGGGGTGTCTCGGGGGGCTCTGGAAACACCATATATTTT. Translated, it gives CAWGVSGGSGNTIYF.

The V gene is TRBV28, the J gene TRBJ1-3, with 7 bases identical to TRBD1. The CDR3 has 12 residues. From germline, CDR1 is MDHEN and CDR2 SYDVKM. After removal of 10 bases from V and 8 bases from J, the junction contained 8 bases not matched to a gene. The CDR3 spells CATLRDRDTIYF. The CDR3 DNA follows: TGTGCCACCCTCCGGGACAGAGACACCATATATTTT.

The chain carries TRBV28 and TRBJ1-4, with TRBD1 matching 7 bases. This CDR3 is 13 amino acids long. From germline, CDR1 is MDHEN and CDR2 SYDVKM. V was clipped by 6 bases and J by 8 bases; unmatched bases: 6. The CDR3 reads CASRTGTVEKLFF. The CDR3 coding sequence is TGTGCCAGCAGGACGGGGACAGTGGAAAAACTGTTTTTT. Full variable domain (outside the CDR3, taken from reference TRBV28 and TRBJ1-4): DVKVTQSSRYLVKRTGEKVFLECVQDMDHENMFWYRQDPGLGLRLIYFSYDVKMKEKGDIPEGYSVSREKKERFSLILESASTNQTSMYLCASRTGTVEKLFFGSGTQLSVL.

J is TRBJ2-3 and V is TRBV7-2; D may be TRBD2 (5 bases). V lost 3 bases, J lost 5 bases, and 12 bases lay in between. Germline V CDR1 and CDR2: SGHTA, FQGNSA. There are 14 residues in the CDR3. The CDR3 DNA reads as TGTGCCAGCAGCTTTAGTGGGAGAATAGATACGCAGTATTTT. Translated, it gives CASSFSGRIDTQYF.

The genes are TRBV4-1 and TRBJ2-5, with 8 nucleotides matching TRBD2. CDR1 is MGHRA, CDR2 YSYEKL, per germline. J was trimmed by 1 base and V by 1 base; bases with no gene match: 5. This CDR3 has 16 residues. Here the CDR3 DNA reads TGCGCCAGCAGCCAAGGCCTAGCGGGCGCCCAAGAGACCCAGTACTTC. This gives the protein CASSQGLAGAQETQYF.